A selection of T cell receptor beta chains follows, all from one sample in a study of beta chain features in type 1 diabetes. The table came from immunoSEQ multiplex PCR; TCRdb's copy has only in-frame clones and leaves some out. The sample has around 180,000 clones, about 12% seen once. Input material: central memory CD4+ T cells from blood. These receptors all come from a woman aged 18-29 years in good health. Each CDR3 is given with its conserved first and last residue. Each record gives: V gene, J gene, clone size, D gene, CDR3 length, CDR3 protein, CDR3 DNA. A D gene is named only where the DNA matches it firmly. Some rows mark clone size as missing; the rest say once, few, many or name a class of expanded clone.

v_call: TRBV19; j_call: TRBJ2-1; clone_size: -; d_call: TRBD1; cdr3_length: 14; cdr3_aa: CASSTGGPYNEQFF; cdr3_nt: TGTGCCAGTTCCACAGGGGGCCCCTACAATGAGCAGTTCTTC
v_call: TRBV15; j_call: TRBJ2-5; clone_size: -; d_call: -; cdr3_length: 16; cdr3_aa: CATSRDQEGLRETQYF; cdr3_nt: TGTGCCACCAGCAGAGATCAAGAGGGACTTCGGGAGACCCAGTACTTC
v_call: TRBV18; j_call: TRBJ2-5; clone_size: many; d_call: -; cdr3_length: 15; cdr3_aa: CASSPEIDRPETQYF; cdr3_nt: TGTGCCAGCTCACCTGAGATCGACAGACCGGAGACCCAGTACTTC
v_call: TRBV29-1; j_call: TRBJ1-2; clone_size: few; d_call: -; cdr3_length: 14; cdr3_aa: CSVEIRAGNYGYTF; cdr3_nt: TGCAGCGTTGAGATCCGGGCGGGTAACTATGGCTACACCTTC
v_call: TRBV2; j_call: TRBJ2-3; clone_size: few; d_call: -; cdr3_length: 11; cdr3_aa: CASMREDTQYF; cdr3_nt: TGTGCCAGCATGAGGGAAGATACGCAGTATTTT
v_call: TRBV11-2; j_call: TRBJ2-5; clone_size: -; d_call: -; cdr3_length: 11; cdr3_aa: CASSLAQILYF; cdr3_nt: TGTGCCAGCAGCTTAGCCCAGATCCTGTACTTC
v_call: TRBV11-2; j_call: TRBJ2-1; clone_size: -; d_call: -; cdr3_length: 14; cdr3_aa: CASSLALTIDEQFF; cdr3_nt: TGTGCCAGCAGCTTAGCCTTGACTATAGATGAGCAGTTCTTC
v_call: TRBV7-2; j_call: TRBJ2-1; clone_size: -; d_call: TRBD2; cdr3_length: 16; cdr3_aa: CASSFSGLAGFNEQFF; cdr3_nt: TGTGCCAGCAGCTTTTCCGGACTAGCGGGATTCAATGAGCAGTTCTTC
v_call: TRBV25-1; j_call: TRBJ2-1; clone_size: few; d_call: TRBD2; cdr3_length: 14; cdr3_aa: CASGGTSYSNEQFF; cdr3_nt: TGTGCCAGCGGAGGGACTAGTTATAGTAATGAGCAGTTCTTC
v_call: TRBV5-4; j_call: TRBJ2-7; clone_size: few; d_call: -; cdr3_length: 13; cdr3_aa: CASSTYSGYEQYF; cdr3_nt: TGTGCCAGCAGCACGTATAGCGGCTACGAGCAGTACTTC
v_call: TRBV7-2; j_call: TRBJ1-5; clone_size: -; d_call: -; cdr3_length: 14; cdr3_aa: CASSLGGLNQPQHF; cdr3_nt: TGTGCCAGCAGCTTAGGGGGACTCAATCAGCCCCAGCATTTT
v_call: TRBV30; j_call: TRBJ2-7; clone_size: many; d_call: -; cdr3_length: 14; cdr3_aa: CAWSVWGVAYEQYF; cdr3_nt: TGTGCCTGGAGTGTATGGGGGGTCGCCTACGAGCAGTACTTC
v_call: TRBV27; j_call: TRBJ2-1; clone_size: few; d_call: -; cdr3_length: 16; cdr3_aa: CASSLMAEDPYNEQFF; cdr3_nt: TGTGCCAGCAGTTTAATGGCGGAGGATCCATACAATGAGCAGTTCTTC
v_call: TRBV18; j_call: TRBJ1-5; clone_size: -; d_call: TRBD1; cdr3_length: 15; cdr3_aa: CASSPGTGGDQPQHF; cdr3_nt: TGTGCCAGCTCACCAGGGACAGGGGGGGATCAGCCCCAGCATTTT
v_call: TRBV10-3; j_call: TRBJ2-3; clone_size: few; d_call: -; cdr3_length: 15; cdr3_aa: CAISESDGNTDTQYF; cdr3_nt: TGTGCCATCAGTGAGTCGGACGGGAACACAGATACGCAGTATTTT
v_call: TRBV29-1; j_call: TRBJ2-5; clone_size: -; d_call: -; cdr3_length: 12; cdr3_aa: CSVEPQGETQYF; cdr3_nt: TGCAGCGTTGAACCCCAGGGAGAGACCCAGTACTTC
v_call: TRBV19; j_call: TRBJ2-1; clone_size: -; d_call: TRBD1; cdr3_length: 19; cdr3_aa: CASKHSGTGVVGDGNEQFF; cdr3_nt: TGTGCCAGCAAACATTCCGGGACAGGGGTGGTAGGAGACGGCAATGAGCAGTTCTTC
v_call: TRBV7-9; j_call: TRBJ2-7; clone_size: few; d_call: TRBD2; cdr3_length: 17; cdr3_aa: CASSPSGTSGAAYEQYF; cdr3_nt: TGTGCCAGCAGCCCCTCCGGGACTAGCGGGGCCGCCTACGAGCAGTACTTC
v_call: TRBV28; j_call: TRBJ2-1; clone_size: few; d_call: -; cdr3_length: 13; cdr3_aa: CASTVRVADEQFF; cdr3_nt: TGTGCCAGCACCGTACGGGTAGCCGATGAGCAGTTCTTC
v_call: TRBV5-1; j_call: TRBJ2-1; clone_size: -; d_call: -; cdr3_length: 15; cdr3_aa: CASSLQGPMLGEQFF; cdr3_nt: TGCGCCAGCAGCTTGCAGGGTCCGATGTTGGGTGAGCAGTTCTTC